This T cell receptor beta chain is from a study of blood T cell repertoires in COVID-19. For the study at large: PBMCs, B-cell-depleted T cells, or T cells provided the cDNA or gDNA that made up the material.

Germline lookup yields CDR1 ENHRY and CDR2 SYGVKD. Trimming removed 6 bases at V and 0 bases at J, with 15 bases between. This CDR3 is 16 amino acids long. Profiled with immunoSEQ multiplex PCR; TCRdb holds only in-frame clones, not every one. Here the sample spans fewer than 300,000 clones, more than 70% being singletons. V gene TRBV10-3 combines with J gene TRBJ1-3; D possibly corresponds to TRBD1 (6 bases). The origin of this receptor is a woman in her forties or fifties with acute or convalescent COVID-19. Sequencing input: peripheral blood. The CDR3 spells CAISLTGTYSGNTIYF. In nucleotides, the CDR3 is TGTGCCATCAGCTTGACAGGAACGTACTCTGGAAACACCATATATTTT.